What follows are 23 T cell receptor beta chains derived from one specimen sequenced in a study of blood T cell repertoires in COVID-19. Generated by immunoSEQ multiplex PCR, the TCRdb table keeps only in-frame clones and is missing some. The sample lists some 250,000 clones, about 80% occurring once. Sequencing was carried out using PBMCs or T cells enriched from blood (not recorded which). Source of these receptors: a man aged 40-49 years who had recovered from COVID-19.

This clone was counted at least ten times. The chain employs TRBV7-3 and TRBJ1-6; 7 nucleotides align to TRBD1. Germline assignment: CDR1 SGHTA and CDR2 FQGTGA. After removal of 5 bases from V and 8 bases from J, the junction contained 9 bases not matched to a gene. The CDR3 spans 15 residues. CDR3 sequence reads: CASSPGGTDYSPLHF. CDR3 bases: TGTGCCAGCAGCCCCGGCGGGACAGATTATTCACCCCTCCACTTT.

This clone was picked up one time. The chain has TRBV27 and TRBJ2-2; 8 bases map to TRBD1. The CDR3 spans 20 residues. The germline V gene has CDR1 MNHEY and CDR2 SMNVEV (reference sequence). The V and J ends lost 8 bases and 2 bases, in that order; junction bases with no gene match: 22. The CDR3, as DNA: TGTGCCAGCCGACGCACACAGGGGGGTCTCCTGGGCTTAAACACCGGGGAGCTGTTTTTT. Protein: CASRRTQGGLLGLNTGELFF.

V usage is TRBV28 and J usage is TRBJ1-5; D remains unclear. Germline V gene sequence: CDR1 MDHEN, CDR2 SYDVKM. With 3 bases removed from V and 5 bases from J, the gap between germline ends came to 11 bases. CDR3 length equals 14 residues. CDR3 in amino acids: CASSFGEVDQPQHF. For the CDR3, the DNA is TGTGCCAGCAGTTTTGGAGAGGTCGATCAGCCCCAGCATTTT.

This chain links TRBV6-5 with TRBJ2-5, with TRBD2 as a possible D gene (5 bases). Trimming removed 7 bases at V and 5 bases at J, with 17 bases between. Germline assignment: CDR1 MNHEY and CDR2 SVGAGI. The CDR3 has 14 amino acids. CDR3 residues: CASNPGSRMETQYF. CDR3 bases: TGTGCCAGCAACCCGGGATCAAGGATGGAGACCCAGTACTTC.

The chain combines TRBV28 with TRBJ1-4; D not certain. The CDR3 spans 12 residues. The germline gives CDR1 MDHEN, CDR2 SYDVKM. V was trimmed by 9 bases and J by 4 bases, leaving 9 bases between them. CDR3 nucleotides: TGTGCCAGTTCCACTATTAATGAAAAACTGTTTTTT. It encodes CASSTINEKLFF.

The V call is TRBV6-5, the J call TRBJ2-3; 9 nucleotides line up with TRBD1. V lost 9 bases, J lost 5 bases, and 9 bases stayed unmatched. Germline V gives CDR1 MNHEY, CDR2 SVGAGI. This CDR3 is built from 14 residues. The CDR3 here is CARLRDRERDTQYF. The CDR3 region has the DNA TGTGCCAGACTGAGGGACAGGGAGAGAGATACGCAGTATTTT.

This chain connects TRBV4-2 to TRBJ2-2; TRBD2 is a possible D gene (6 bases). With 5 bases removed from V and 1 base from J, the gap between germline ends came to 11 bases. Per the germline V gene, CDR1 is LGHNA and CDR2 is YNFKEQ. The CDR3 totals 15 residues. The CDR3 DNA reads TGTGCCAGCAGCTCCTTAGCGGTGAACACCGGGGAGCTGTTTTTT. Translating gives CASSSLAVNTGELFF.

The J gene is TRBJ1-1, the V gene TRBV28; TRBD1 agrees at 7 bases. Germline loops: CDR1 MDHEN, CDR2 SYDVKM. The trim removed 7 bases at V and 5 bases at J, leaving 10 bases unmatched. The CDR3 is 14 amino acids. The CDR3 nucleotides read TGTGCCAGCACTCACAACAGGGGACGGACTGAAGCTTTCTTT. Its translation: CASTHNRGRTEAFF. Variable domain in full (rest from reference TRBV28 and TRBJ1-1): DVKVTQSSRYLVKRTGEKVFLECVQDMDHENMFWYRQDPGLGLRLIYFSYDVKMKEKGDIPEGYSVSREKKERFSLILESASTNQTSMYLCASTHNRGRTEAFFGQGTRLTVV.

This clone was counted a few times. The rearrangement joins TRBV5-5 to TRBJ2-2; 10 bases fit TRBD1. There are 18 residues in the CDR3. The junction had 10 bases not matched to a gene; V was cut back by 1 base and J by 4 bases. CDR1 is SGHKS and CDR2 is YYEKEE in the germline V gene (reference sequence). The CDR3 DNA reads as TGTGCCAGCAGCTTGATTTTTGCGGGACAGGGGTTCACCGGGGAGCTGTTTTTT. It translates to CASSLIFAGQGFTGELFF.

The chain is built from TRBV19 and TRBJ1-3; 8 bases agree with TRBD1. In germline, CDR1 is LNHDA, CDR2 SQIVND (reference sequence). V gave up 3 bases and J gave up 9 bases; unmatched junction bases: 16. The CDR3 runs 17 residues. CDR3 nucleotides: TGTGCCAGTAGTATTTCTTCCGGAGGACAGGGACGAGGCACCATATATTTT. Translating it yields CASSISSGGQGRGTIYF.

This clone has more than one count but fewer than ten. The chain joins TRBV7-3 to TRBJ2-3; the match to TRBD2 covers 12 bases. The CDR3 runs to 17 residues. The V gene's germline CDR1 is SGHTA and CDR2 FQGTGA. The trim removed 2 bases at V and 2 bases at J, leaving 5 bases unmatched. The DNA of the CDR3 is TGTGCCAGCAGCTTAGAGGGACTAGCGGGTTCCACAGATACGCAGTATTTT. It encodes CASSLEGLAGSTDTQYF.

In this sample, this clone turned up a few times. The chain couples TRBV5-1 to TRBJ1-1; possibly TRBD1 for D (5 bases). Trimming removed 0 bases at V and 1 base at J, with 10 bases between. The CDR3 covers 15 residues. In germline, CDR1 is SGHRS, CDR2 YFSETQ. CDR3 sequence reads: CASSLEIGANTEAFF. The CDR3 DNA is TGCGCCAGCAGCTTGGAGATAGGGGCGAACACTGAAGCTTTCTTT.

CDR3 sequence (DNA): TGTGCCAGTAGCTTCGACAGGGCCCTTGAAGCTTTCTTT. Translation gives CASSFDRALEAFF. The chain has TRBV19 and TRBJ1-1; 7 positions match TRBD1. There are 13 residues in the CDR3. Germline V gives CDR1 LNHDA, CDR2 SQIVND (reference sequence). Trimming removed 6 bases from V and 7 bases from J; junction bases left unmatched: 8.

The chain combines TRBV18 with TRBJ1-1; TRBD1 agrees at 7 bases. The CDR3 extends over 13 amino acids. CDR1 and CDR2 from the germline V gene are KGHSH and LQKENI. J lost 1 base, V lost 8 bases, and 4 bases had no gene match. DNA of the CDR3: TGTGCCAGCCGGGGACAGTCGAACACTGAAGCTTTCTTT. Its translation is CASRGQSNTEAFF.

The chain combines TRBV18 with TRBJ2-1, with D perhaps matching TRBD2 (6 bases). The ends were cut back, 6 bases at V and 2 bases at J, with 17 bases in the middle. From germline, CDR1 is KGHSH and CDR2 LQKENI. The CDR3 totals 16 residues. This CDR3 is CASSPVGRSAYNEQFF. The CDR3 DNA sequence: TGTGCCAGCTCTCCCGTCGGGAGATCCGCCTACAATGAGCAGTTCTTC.

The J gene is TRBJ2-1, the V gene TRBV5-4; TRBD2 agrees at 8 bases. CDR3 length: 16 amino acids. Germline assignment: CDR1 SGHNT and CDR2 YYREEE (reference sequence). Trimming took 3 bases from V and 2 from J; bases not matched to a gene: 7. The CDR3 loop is CASSSPGGGAYNEQFF. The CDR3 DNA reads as TGTGCCAGCAGCTCCCCGGGGGGGGGCGCCTACAATGAGCAGTTCTTC.

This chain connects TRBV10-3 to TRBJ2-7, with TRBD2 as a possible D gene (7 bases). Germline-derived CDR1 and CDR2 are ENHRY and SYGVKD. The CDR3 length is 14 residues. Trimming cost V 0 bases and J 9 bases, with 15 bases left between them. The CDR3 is CAISESRGLRVQYF. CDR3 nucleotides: TGTGCCATCAGTGAGTCGCGGGGGCTACGCGTGCAGTACTTC.

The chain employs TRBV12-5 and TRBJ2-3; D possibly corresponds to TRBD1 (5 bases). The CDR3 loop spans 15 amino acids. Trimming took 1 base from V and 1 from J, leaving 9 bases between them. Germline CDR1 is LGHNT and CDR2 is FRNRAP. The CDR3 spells CASGLEGWGTDTQYF. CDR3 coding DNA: TGTGCTAGTGGTTTGGAGGGGTGGGGCACAGATACGCAGTATTTT.

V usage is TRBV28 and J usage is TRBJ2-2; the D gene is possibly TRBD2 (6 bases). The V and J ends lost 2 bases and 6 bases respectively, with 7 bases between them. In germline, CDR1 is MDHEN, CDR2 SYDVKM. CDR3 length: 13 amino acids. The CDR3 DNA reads TGTGCCAGCAGTTTAGCGGGGCCCGGGGAGCTGTTTTTT. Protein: CASSLAGPGELFF.

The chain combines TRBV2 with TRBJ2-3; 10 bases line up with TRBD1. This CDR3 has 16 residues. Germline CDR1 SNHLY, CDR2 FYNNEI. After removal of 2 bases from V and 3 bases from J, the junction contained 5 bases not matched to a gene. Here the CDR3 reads CASSEIGTGETDTQYF. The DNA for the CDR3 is TGTGCCAGCAGTGAAATCGGGACAGGGGAGACAGATACGCAGTATTTT.

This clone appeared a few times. The CDR3 is CATSRPFHLREETQYF. The CDR3 DNA follows: TGTGCCACCAGCAGACCATTCCACCTCAGGGAAGAGACCCAGTACTTC. The gene calls are TRBV15 and TRBJ2-5, with D possibly TRBD1 on 5 matching bases. This CDR3 spans 16 amino acids. Trimming removed 2 bases from V and 3 bases from J, with 16 bases in between. Germline CDR1 reads LNHNV; CDR2 reads YYDKDF (reference sequence). The full variable domain, with the rest looked up from reference TRBV15 and TRBJ2-5, is DAMVIQNPRYQVTQFGKPVTLSCSQTLNHNVMYWYQQKSSQAPKLLFHYYDKDFNNEADTPDNFQSRRPNTSFCFLDIRSPGLGDTAMYLCATSRPFHLREETQYFGPGTRLLVL.

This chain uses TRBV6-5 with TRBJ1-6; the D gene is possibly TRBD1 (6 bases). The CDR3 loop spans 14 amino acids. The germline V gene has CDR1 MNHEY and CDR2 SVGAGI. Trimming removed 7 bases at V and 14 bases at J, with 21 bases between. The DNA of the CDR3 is TGTGCCAGCAACTACCTTAAGGGGGAGAGGGCCCTCCACTTT. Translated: CASNYLKGERALHF.

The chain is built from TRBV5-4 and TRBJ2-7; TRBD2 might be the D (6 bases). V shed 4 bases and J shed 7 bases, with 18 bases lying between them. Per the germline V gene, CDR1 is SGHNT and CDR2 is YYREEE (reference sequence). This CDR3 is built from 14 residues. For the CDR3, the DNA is TGTGCCAGCAGCCCGGGACTCAACTTAGGGGAGCAGTACTTC. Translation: CASSPGLNLGEQYF.